This TCR beta chain was found in a study of CD8+ T cells in alopecia areata (dated by TCRdb to the late 2010s). Study-level background: Treated patients were enrolled in an open-label pilot trial of oral tofacitinib, 5 to 10 mg twice daily, for moderate-to-severe alopecia areata. Tofacitinib was administered for 6 to 18 months, and 6 months of follow-up off drug were then conducted to assess delayed response and recurrence. High-throughput TCRbeta sequencing was used to examine T cell clonal expansion in alopecia areata in both the C3H/HeJ mouse model and human patients. On the human side, TCRbeta sequencing was run on scalp tissue and on sorted CD4+ and CD8+ peripheral blood T cells from healthy controls and from alopecia areata patients with either patchy or totalis/universalis disease. Biopsies were taken from tofacitinib-treated patients at baseline and at 4 and 24 weeks of treatment, and a later scalp biopsy was taken in several of the tofacitinib-treated patients. Scalp clonality was compared across normal scalp (n=4), patchy alopecia areata scalp (n=8), and alopecia totalis/universalis scalp (n=8). RNA was obtained with the PAXgene miRNA kit for fixed scalp, the miRNeasy kit for PBMCs, and the RNeasy kit for mouse skin. immunoSEQ multiplex PCR using 35 Vbeta forward primers and 13 Jbeta reverse primers was used to amplify TCRbeta CDR3 regions.

With regard to this clone: Its cognate antigen has yet to be identified. Per-base quality was not reported, and no clone a single base away is much larger than it.

Library preparation used the immunoSEQ multiplex PCR assay. RNA was extracted from all samples and reverse transcribed into cDNA as template for TCR sequencing. SuperScript III was used to make first-strand cDNA, primed with a 2:1 mix of oligo-dT and random hexamers. A synthetic immune receptor repertoire was used to assess amplification bias, and residual bias was removed computationally. As for the authors' bioinformatics: Raw reads were preprocessed to remove errors, and CDR3 was defined according to IMGT conventions as the region from the conserved cysteine to phenylalanine. Clonality was computed by normalizing Shannon entropy by log2 of the number of productive unique TCRs and subtracting the result from 1. Whether scalp clones were CD4 or CD8 was inferred by matching scalp TCRbeta sequences against CD4 and CD8 repertoires sorted from blood. Drawn from immuneACCESS, this table holds only the in-frame rearrangements with V and J called that TCRdb kept. Clones are partly lost; checked studies trace under half to an unresolved V gene and leave the rest unexplained. V and J calls plus clone size are reproduced from that table; the DNA served to infer D and trimming. The sample table shows 90,000 to 100,000 clones, and around 45% are seen once. The top ten clones comprise 1% to 1.5% of the sample.

From the cysteine through the phenylalanine, the CDR3 covers 14 amino acids. Here the CDR3 DNA is all that survives: 42 bases in frame from base 1. V loses 2 bases of germline sequence and J loses 5 bases, and the interval between the two ends is 13 bases. Via the germline V gene, CDR1 is SGHRS and CDR2 YFSETQ. Peripheral blood and lesional scalp punch biopsies were obtained from patients with alopecia areata. PBMCs were separated by density centrifugation and stained for CD3, CD4 and CD8, after which CD4+ and CD8+ T cells were sorted on a FACSAria. Overall study outcomes, separate from this receptor: Higher clonality and more expanded CD8+ clones were observed in lesional scalp than in normal scalp, particularly in alopecia totalis/universalis, a finding suggestive of antigenic drive. Unlike mouse skin, where gammadelta T cells dominate, normal human skin contains resident alphabeta T cells that get sequenced too, which complicates analysis of the scalp TCR repertoire. Shared TCR sequences between patients were less evident than in mice, which may be partly attributable to HLA diversity in the patient population.

Recombination joined TRBV5-1 with TRBJ2-5, with a tentative D gene TRBD2 over 6 matching bases. The sequence derives from a human donor with alopecia areata. Source material: CD4+ T cells sorted from blood. The CDR3 corresponds to CASSFGGKRETQYF. The sequenced DNA: TGCGCCAGCAGCTTCGGGGGAAAGAGGGAGACCCAGTACTTC.